Given below is one TCR beta chain in context. The germline CDR1 and CDR2 sequences are SGHRS and YFSETQ. Trimming cost V 6 bases and J 5 bases, with 20 bases left between them. This CDR3 region has 15 residues. As handled by the study authors: Amplification of reference gene primers provided the estimated nucleated cell counts. This table comes from immunoSEQ multiplex PCR, and its TCRdb copy is limited to in-frame clones, with some not included. For V, J and clone size, that table is used; D and trimming come from the DNA. This table has more than 250,000 clones, 75% to 90% appearing once. The Seattle site enrolled patients during active infection and followed them longitudinally. The sample originates from a study of blood T cell repertoires in COVID-19.

Source material: peripheral blood. The receptor's source is a woman between 50 and 59 years old with COVID-19, enrolled during active disease. V gene TRBV5-1 combines with J gene TRBJ1-1; possibly TRBD1 for D (6 bases). CDR3 residues: CASTGGRDRGTEAFF. In DNA, the CDR3 is TGCGCCAGCACGGGGGGCAGGGACCGAGGTACTGAAGCTTTCTTT.